This T cell receptor (beta chain) was profiled in a study of patients and donors after allogeneic stem cell transplantation. The CDR3 covers 14 residues. The ends were cut back, 1 base at V and 0 bases at J, with 7 bases in the middle. The V gene's germline CDR1 is SGHRS and CDR2 YFSETQ. One entry per CDR3 protein results from TCRdb running MiXCR on the RT-PCR reads. The profile shows about 88,000 distinct CDR3 sequences, under 50% of them singletons. The receptor comes from a human donor who was either an allogeneic HSCT recipient or a stem cell or donor lymphocyte infusion donor (not recorded which). It is not recorded whose cells these are; they may come from a transplant donor. The J gene is TRBJ2-5, the V gene TRBV5-1, with a tentative D call TRBD1 (5 bases). What was sequenced was blood, either unsorted or a sorted T cell fraction (not recorded which). The CDR3, as DNA: TGCGCCAGCAGCTTGTCAGGGAACCAAGAGACCCAGTACTTC. This gives the protein CASSLSGNQETQYF.